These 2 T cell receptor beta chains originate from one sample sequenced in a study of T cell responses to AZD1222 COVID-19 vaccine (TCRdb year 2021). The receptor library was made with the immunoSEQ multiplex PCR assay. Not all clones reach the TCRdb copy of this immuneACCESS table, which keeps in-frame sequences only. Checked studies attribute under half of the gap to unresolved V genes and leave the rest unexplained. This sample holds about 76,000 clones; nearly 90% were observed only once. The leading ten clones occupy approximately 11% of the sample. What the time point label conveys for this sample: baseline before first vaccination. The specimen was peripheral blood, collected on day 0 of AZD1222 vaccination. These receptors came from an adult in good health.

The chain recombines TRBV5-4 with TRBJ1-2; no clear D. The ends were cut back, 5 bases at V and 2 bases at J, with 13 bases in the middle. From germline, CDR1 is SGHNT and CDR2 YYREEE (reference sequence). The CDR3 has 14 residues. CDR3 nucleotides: TGTGCCAGCAGACAATTGGCGATGAACTATGGCTACACCTTC. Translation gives CASRQLAMNYGYTF.

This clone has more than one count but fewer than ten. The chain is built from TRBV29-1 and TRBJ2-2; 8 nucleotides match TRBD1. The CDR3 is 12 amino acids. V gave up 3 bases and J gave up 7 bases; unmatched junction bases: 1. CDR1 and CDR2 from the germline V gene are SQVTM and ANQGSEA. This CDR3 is CSVETGVGELFF. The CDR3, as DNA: TGCAGCGTTGAGACAGGGGTCGGGGAGCTGTTTTTT.